Detailed here is one T cell receptor (beta chain). Clones were sequenced by immunoSEQ multiplex PCR, and TCRdb holds only the in-frame ones, with some missing. The sample carries fewer than 65,000 clones, more than 70% recorded once. The germline V and J ends were trimmed by 0 bases and 1 base, with 12 bases remaining between them. Germline lookup yields CDR1 ENHRY and CDR2 SYGVKD. The CDR3 loop spans 17 amino acids. This record belongs to a study of control samples from healthy donors and cancer patients. The clonotype comes from a man in his forties or fifties with colorectal cancer. This chain uses TRBV10-3 with TRBJ2-2; D remains unclear. Input material: PBMCs. The CDR3 nucleotides read TGTGCCATCAGTGAGTCGGTGACTTCTTTGAACACCGGGGAGCTGTTTTTT. Its protein product is CAISESVTSLNTGELFF.